Here is one T cell receptor beta chain with its context. Antigen unknown. V lost 4 bases, J lost 1 base, and 2 bases stayed unmatched. CDR1 and CDR2 (germline): KGHDR, SFDVKD. The CDR3 has 15 residues. This record comes from a study of human T cells and chemical hapten exposure. Overall study: All patients underwent weekly scalp dosing with diphenylcyclopropenone for the full roughly 24-week study.

Time point defined: pre-sensitization, week 0. Treatment here: therapeutic diphenylcyclopropenone sensitization with weekly scalp DPC. The template was total RNA from unfractionated whole blood. Study-level findings and limits: Donors, who had alopecia, may show an immune response that differs from healthy people's.

TCRdb reanalysed the RACE reads using MiXCR and keeps one entry per CDR3 protein. The sample shows about 120,000 distinct CDR3 sequences, less than 15% of them seen only once. Source: whole blood, taken in connection with sensitization to the hapten diphenylcyclopropenone (DPC). The sequence came from a woman aged 18-30 years with alopecia areata. Some clones in this sample may be carry-over from other donors' samples. The V and J genes are TRBV24-1 and TRBJ2-3; 9 nucleotides align to TRBD1. CDR3 DNA sequence: TGTGCCACCAGTGACCGGGACAGGGGCACAGATACGCAGTATTTT. Translated: CATSDRDRGTDTQYF.